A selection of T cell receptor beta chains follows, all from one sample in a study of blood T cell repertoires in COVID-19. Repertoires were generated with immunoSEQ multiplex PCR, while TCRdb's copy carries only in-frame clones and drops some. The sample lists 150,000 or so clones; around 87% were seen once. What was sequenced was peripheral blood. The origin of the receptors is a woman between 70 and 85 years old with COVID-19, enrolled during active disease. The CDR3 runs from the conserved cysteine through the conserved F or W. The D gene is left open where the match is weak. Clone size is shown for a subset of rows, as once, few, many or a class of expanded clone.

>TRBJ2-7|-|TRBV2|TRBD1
CASRPLDRGDYEQYF
TGTGCCAGCAGACCCCTGGACAGGGGGGACTACGAGCAGTACTTC
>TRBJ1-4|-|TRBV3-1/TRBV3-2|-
CASSQGSGGKLFF
TGTGCCAGCAGCCAAGGGAGCGGAGGAAAACTGTTTTTT
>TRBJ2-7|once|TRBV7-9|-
CASSEKSFTTYEQYF
TGTGCCAGCAGCGAAAAAAGCTTCACGACCTACGAGCAGTACTTC
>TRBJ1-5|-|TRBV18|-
CASSRSGDQPQHF
TGTGCCAGCTCACGATCTGGAGATCAGCCCCAGCATTTT
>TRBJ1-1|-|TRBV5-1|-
CASSLSLLGTPNTEAFF
TGCGCCAGCAGCTTGTCACTCCTGGGGACACCGAACACTGAAGCTTTCTTT
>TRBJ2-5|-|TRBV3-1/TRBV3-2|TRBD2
CASSRRDYKETQYF
TGTGCCAGCAGCCGCCGGGACTACAAAGAGACCCAGTACTTC
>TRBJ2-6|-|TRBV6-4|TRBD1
CASSATGDNSGANVLTF
TGTGCCAGCAGTGCGACAGGGGACAACTCTGGGGCCAACGTCCTGACTTTC
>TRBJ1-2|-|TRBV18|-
CASSPRGAEYGYTF
TGTGCCAGCTCACCGCGGGGGGCCGAATATGGCTACACCTTC
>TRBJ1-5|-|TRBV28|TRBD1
CASRGGQGHQPQHF
TGTGCCAGCAGGGGCGGACAGGGTCACCAGCCCCAGCATTTT
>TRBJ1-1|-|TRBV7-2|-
CASSPRPTGRGTEAFF
TGTGCCAGCAGCCCCCGTCCTACCGGAAGGGGCACTGAAGCTTTCTTT
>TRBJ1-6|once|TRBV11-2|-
CASAQTYNSPLHF
TGTGCCAGTGCCCAGACCTATAATTCACCCCTCCACTTT
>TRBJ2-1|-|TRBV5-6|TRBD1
CASSSGQGGGVLAEQFF
TGTGCCAGCAGCTCAGGACAGGGAGGTGGTGTATTAGCTGAGCAGTTCTTC
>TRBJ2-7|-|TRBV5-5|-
CASRRDVGAYEQYF
TGTGCCAGCAGGCGCGACGTGGGGGCGTACGAGCAGTACTTC
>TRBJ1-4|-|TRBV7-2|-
CASSPTGGYEKLFF
TGTGCCAGCAGCCCAACAGGCGGTTATGAAAAACTGTTTTTT
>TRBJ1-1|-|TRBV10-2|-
CASTYGQTEAFF
TGCGCCAGCACCTATGGACAGACCGAAGCTTTCTTT
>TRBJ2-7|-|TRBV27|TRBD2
CASTLAGGSPYEQYF
TGTGCCAGTACTCTAGCGGGGGGTTCGCCCTACGAGCAGTACTTC
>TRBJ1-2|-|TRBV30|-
CAWDTKGRTF
TGTGCCTGGGACACGAAGGGGCGGACCTTC
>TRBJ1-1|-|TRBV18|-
CASSPEGGWTEAFF
TGTGCCAGCTCACCGGAAGGAGGTTGGACTGAAGCTTTCTTT
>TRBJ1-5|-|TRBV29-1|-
CSVGQMDQPQHF
TGCAGCGTTGGTCAGATGGATCAGCCCCAGCATTTT
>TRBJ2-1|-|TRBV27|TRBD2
CASSPPDLRGGGEQFF
TGTGCCAGCAGTCCGCCCGATCTGCGGGGGGGCGGCGAGCAGTTCTTC
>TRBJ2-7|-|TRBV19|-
CASSGVSGTQQYF
TGTGCCAGTAGTGGAGTGAGTGGAACCCAGCAGTACTTC
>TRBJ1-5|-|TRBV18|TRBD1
CASSPGQGVGQPQHF
TGTGCCAGCTCACCGGGACAGGGCGTTGGTCAGCCCCAGCATTTT
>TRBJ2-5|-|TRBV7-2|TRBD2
CASSPEGLAGGKYQETQYF
TGTGCCAGCAGCCCCGAGGGACTAGCGGGGGGGAAGTACCAAGAGACCCAGTACTTC
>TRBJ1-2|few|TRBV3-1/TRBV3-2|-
CASSQGDRSGGYTF
TGTGCCAGCAGCCAAGGAGACAGGAGCGGTGGCTACACCTTC